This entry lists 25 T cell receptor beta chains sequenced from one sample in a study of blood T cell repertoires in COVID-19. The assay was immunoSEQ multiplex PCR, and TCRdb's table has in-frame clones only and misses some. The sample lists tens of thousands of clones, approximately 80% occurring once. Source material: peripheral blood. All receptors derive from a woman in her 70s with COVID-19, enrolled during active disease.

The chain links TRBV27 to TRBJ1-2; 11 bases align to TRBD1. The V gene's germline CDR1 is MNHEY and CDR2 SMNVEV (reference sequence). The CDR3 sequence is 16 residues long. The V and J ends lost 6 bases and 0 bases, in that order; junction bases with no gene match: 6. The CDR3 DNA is TGTGCCAGCAGCAGGGACAGGGGGTCTGCTAACTATGGCTACACCTTC. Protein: CASSRDRGSANYGYTF.

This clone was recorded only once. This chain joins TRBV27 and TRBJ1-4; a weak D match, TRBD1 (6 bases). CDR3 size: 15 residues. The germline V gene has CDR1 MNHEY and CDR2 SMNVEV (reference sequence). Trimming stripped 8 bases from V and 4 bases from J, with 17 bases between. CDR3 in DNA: TGTGCCAGCGGGCCCACAGGGACATTTAATGAAAAACTGTTTTTT. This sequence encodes CASGPTGTFNEKLFF.

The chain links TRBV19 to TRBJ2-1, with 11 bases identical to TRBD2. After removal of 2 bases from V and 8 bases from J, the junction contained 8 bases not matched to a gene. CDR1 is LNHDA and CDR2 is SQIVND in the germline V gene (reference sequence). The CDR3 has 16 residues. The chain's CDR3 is CASSIFTSGRGDEQFF. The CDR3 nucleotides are TGTGCCAGTAGTATATTTACTAGCGGGAGAGGGGATGAGCAGTTCTTC.

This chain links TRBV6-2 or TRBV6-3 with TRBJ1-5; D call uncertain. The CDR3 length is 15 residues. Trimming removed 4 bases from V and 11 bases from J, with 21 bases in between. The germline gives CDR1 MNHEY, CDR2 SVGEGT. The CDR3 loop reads CASSSQTRIGAAQHF. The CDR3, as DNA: TGTGCCAGCAGTTCCCAGACGAGGATCGGCGCGGCCCAGCATTTT.

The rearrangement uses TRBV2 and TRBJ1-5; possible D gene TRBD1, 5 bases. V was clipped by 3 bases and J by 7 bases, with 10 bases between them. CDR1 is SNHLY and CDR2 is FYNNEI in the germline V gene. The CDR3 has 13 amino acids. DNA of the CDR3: TGTGCCAGCAGTGACAGGGTAAGACAGCCCCAGCATTTT. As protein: CASSDRVRQPQHF.

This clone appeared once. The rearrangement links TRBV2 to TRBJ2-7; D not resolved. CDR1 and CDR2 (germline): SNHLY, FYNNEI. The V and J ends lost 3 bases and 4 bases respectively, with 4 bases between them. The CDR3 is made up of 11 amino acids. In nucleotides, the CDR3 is TGTGCCAGCAGTGACAGGTACGAGCAGTACTTC. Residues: CASSDRYEQYF.

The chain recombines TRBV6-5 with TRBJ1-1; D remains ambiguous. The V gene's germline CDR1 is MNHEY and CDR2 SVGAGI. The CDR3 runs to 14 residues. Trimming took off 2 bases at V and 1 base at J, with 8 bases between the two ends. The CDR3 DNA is TGTGCCAGCAGTTACCTCCCAGGGAACACTGAAGCTTTCTTT. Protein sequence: CASSYLPGNTEAFF.

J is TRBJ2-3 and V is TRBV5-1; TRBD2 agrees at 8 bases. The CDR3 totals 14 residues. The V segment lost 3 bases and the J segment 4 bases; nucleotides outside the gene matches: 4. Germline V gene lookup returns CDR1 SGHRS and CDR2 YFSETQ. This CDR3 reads CASSSGGVPDTQYF. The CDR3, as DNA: TGCGCCAGCAGCTCGGGAGGGGTCCCAGATACGCAGTATTTT.

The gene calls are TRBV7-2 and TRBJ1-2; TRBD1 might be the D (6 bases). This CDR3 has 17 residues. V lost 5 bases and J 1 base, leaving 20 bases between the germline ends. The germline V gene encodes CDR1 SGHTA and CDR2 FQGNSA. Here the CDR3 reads CASSGNRQVRFNYGYTF. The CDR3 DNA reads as TGTGCCAGCAGCGGAAACCGACAGGTTCGATTTAACTATGGCTACACCTTC. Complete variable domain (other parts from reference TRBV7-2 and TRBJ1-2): GAGVSQSPSNKVTEKGKDVELRCDPISGHTALYWYRQSLGQGLEFLIYFQGNSAPDKSGLPSDRFSAERTGGSVSTLTIQRTQQEDSAVYLCASSGNRQVRFNYGYTFGSGTRLTVV.

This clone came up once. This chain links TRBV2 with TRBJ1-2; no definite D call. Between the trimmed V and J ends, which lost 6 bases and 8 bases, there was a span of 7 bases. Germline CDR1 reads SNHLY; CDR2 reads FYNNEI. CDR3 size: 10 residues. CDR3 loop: CASREIGYTF. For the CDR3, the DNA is TGTGCCAGCAGGGAGATCGGCTACACCTTC.

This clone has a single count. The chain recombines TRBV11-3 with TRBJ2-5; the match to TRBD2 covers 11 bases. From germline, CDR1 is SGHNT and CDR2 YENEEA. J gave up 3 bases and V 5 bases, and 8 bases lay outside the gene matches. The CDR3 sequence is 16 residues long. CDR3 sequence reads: CASSVAGTSGKETQYF. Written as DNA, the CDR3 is TGTGCCAGCAGCGTAGCTGGGACTAGCGGAAAAGAGACCCAGTACTTC.

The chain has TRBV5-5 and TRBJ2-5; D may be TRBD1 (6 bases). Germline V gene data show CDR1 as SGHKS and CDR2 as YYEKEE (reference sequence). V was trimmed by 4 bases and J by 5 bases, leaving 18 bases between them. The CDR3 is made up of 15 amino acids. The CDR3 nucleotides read TGTGCCAGCAGCCCCCTCGTGCAGGGGCGGGAGACCCAGTACTTC. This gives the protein CASSPLVQGRETQYF.

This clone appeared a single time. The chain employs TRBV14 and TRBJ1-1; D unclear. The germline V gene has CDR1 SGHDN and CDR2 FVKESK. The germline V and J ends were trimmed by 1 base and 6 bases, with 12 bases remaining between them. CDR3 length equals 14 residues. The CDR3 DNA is TGTGCCAGCAGCCAAGTAGTCGCGGGTGCTGAAGCTTTCTTT. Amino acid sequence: CASSQVVAGAEAFF.

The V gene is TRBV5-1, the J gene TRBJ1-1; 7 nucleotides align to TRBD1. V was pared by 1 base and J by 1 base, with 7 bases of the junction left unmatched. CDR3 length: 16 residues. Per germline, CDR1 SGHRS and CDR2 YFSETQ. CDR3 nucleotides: TGCGCCAGCAGCTTGTCGGGGGACAGTCGGAACACTGAAGCTTTCTTT. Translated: CASSLSGDSRNTEAFF.

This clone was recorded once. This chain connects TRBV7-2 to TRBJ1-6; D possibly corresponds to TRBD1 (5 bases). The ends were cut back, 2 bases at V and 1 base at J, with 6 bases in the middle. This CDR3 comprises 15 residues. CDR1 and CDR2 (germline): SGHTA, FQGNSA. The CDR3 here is CASSLQGSYNSPLHF. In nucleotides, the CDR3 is TGTGCCAGCAGCTTACAGGGATCCTATAATTCACCCCTCCACTTT.

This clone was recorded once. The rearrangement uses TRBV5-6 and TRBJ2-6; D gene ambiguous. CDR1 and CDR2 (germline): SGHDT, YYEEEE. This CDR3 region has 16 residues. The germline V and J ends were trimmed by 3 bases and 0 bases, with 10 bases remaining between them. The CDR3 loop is CASSYGSYSGANVLTF. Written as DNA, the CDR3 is TGTGCCAGCAGCTACGGGTCGTACTCTGGGGCCAACGTCCTGACTTTC.

The CDR3 loop is CASRQTGGKGSPLHF. CDR3 DNA sequence: TGTGCCAGCAGGCAGACAGGGGGCAAAGGTTCACCCCTCCACTTT. The chain combines TRBV27 with TRBJ1-6, with TRBD1 matching over 10 bases. The V segment lost 6 bases and the J segment 9 bases; nucleotides outside the gene matches: 8. CDR1 and CDR2 (germline): MNHEY, SMNVEV (reference sequence). The CDR3 is 15 amino acids.

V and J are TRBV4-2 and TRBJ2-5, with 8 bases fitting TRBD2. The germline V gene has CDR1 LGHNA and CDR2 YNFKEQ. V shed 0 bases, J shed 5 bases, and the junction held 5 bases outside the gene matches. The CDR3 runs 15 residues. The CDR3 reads CASSQDVAGGETQYF. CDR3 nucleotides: TGTGCCAGCAGCCAAGATGTGGCGGGGGGTGAGACCCAGTACTTC.

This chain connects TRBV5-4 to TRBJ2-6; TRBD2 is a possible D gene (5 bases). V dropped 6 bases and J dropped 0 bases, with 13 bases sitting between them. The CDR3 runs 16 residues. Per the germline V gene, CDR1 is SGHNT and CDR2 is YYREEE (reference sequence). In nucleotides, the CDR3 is TGTGCCAGCACCCGCGGGCCTGGCTCTGGGGCCAACGTCCTGACTTTC. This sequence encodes CASTRGPGSGANVLTF.

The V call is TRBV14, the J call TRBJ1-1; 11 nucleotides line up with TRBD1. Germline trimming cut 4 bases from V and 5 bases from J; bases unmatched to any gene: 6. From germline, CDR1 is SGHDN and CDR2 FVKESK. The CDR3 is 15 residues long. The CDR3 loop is CASSRWTGGATEAFF. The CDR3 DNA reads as TGTGCCAGCAGCCGTTGGACAGGGGGCGCGACTGAAGCTTTCTTT.

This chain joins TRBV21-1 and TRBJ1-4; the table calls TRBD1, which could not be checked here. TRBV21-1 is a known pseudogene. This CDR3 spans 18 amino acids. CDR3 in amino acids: CASSKGQGGQGSNEKLFF. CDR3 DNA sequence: TGTGCCAGCAGCAAGGGTCAAGGGGGCCAGGGTTCTAATGAAAAACTGTTTTTT.

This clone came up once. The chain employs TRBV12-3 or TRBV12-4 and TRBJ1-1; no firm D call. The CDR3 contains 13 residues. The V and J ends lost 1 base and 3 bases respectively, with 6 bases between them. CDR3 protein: CASSLEHYTEAFF. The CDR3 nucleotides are TGTGCCAGCAGTTTAGAGCACTACACTGAAGCTTTCTTT.

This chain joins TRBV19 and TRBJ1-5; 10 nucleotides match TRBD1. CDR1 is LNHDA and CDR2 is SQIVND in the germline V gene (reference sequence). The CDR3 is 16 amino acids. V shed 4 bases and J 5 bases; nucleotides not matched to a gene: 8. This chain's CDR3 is CASSRDRGRGYQPQHF. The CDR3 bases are TGTGCCAGTAGTAGAGACAGGGGGCGAGGCTATCAGCCCCAGCATTTT. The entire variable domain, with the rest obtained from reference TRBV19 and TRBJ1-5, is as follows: DGGITQSPKYLFRKEGQNVTLSCEQNLNHDAMYWYRQDPGQGLRLIYYSQIVNDFQKGDIAEGYSVSREKKESFPLTVTSAQKNPTAFYLCASSRDRGRGYQPQHFGDGTRLSIL.

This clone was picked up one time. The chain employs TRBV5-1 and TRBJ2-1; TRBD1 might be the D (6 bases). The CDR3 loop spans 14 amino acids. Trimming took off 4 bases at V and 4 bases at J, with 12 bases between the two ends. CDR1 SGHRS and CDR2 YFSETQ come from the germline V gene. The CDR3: CASSPWTAYNEQFF. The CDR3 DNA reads TGCGCCAGCAGCCCCTGGACAGCTTACAATGAGCAGTTCTTC. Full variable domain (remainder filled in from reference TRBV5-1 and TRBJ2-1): KAGVTQTPRYLIKTRGQQVTLSCSPISGHRSVSWYQQTPGQGLQFLFEYFSETQRNKGNFPGRFSGRQFSNSRSEMNVSTLELGDSALYLCASSPWTAYNEQFFGPGTRLTVL.

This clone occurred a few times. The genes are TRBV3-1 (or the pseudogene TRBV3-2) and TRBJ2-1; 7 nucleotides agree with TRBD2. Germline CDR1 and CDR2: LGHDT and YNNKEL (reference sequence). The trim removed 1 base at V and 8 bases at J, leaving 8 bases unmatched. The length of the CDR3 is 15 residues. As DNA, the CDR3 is TGTGCCAGCAGCCAAGGGGGCGGGGGATCTGATGAGCAGTTCTTC. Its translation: CASSQGGGGSDEQFF.